The T cell receptor beta chain under discussion was sequenced for a study of T-cell reconstitution after alpha-beta-depleted transplantation in children. This clonotype was counted only a few times. It was with unique molecular identifiers that the TCRbeta library was prepared. A single record per CDR3 protein comes from TCRdb applying MiXCR to the PCR reads. This table has some 830,000 distinct CDR3 sequences, 15% to 20% appearing once. This CDR3 has 18 residues. J lost 1 base, V lost 4 bases, and 14 bases had no gene match. The germline V gene has CDR1 SGDLS and CDR2 YYNGEE. This sequence originates from a male patient younger than 18 who had a stem cell transplant for acute lymphoblastic leukemia, so the T cells may come from the graft donor. The chain couples TRBV9 to TRBJ2-7; 10 bases agree with TRBD2. The sequences come from PBMCs, mostly from graft donor cells, collected 360 days after TCRalphabeta/CD19-depleted stem cell transplant. The CDR3 is CASSQRASGRGPSYEQYF. The CDR3 nucleotides are TGTGCCAGCAGCCAACGGGCTAGCGGGAGAGGACCGTCCTACGAGCAGTACTTC.